The 17 T cell receptor beta chains in this list originate from one sample, sequenced in a study of blood T cell repertoires in COVID-19. The assay was immunoSEQ multiplex PCR, and TCRdb's table has in-frame clones only and misses some. The data contain over 250,000 clones, about 85% of them seen just once; the ten biggest clones take up about 14%. Sequenced input: peripheral blood. The receptor source for this set is a human donor in a cohort sampled during active COVID-19.

This clone was found once. This chain links TRBV11-3 with TRBJ2-1; 8 bases are a match to TRBD1. The J segment lost 8 bases and the V segment lost 4 bases, leaving 10 bases of the junction unmatched. The CDR3 length is 15 residues. From germline, CDR1 is SGHNT and CDR2 YENEEA. The CDR3 region is CASSSGQGRGDEQFF. In DNA, the CDR3 is TGTGCCAGCAGCTCCGGACAGGGCCGGGGAGATGAGCAGTTCTTC.

This clone turned up a few times. The chain uses TRBV12-2 and TRBJ2-7; the table assigns TRBD1, which was not confirmed against the DNA. TRBV12-2 is listed as a pseudogene. This CDR3 is 15 amino acids long. In nucleotides, the CDR3 is TGTGCAAGTCGCTCGTCGCTGGGGCCCAGACACGAGCAGTACTTC. Residues: CASRSSLGPRHEQYF.

The V and J genes are TRBV9 and TRBJ1-3; D perhaps matches TRBD1 (6 bases). Germline V gene lookup returns CDR1 SGDLS and CDR2 YYNGEE. The ends were cut back, 6 bases at V and 9 bases at J, with 13 bases in the middle. The CDR3 covers 12 residues. The CDR3 DNA reads TGTGCCAGCACCGGGACACCGGGCACCATATATTTT. Its translation: CASTGTPGTIYF.

The V gene is TRBV5-1, the J gene TRBJ2-3, with unresolved D. Trimming cost V 4 bases and J 0 bases, with 3 bases left between them. Germline V gives CDR1 SGHRS, CDR2 YFSETQ. This CDR3 is built from 12 residues. CDR3 sequence (DNA): TGCGCCAGCAGCCTGAGCACAGATACGCAGTATTTT. Its protein is CASSLSTDTQYF.

This clone was seen only a few times. A much larger clone sits a single nucleotide away, making a read error possible. The gene calls are TRBV7-9 and TRBJ2-3; 14 bases are a match to TRBD2. V shed 5 bases, J shed 6 bases, and the junction held 4 bases outside the gene matches. This CDR3 has 15 residues. Looked up from germline, CDR1 is SEHNR and CDR2 is FQNEAQ (reference sequence). CDR3 region: CASSRGLAGADTQYF. DNA of the CDR3: TGTGCCAGCAGCCGGGGACTAGCGGGAGCTGATACGCAGTATTTT.

CDR3 sequence reads: CASGFSFTEAFF. The CDR3, as DNA: TGTGCTAGTGGTTTTTCTTTTACTGAAGCTTTCTTT. The rearrangement links TRBV12-5 to TRBJ1-1; D ambiguous. Germline V gene sequence: CDR1 LGHNT, CDR2 FRNRAP. The CDR3 is 12 residues long. The ends were cut back, 3 bases at V and 5 bases at J, with 7 bases in the middle.

V is TRBV3-1 (or the pseudogene TRBV3-2) and J is TRBJ2-2; tentative D call: TRBD1 (6 bases). The germline V and J ends were trimmed by 2 bases and 5 bases, with 15 bases remaining between them. Germline CDR1 LGHDT, CDR2 YNNKEL (reference sequence). This CDR3 is built from 16 residues. This CDR3 is CASSQMPGQRTGELFF. The CDR3 DNA reads as TGTGCCAGCAGCCAAATGCCGGGACAACGGACCGGGGAGCTGTTTTTT.

The chain uses TRBV5-6 and TRBJ1-3; D gene uncertain. V lost 1 base and J lost 1, with 9 bases in between. Per the germline V gene, CDR1 is SGHDT and CDR2 is YYEEEE. The CDR3 is 15 amino acids. The CDR3 loop reads CASSLYTYSGNTIYF. The CDR3 DNA reads TGTGCCAGCAGCTTGTATACATATTCTGGAAACACCATATATTTT.

The gene calls are TRBV6-4 and TRBJ1-5; D is possibly TRBD1 (5 bases). The CDR3 is 13 residues long. From germline, CDR1 is MRHNA and CDR2 SNTAGT. The V and J ends lost 3 bases and 5 bases respectively, with 8 bases between them. The CDR3 loop is CASSEGPYQPQHF. DNA for the CDR3: TGTGCCAGCAGTGAGGGGCCGTATCAGCCCCAGCATTTT.

The rearrangement links TRBV5-1 to TRBJ1-2; TRBD1 is a possible D gene (5 bases). This CDR3 comprises 15 residues. V shed 0 bases and J shed 3 bases, with 12 bases lying between them. Looked up from germline, CDR1 is SGHRS and CDR2 is YFSETQ. The CDR3 protein is CASSLAGAGDYGYTF. The CDR3 DNA reads TGCGCCAGCAGCTTGGCCGGGGCGGGGGACTATGGCTACACCTTC.

The chain is built from TRBV6-6 and TRBJ1-1; D gene uncertain. The CDR3 spans 14 residues. Germline CDR1 and CDR2: MNHNY and SVGAGI (reference sequence). Trimming shortened V by 2 bases and J by 0 bases, and 7 bases separated the two germline ends. In DNA form, the CDR3 reads TGTGCCAGCAGTTACGTTGGAGTGAACACTGAAGCTTTCTTT. Amino acid sequence: CASSYVGVNTEAFF.

The chain has TRBV6-2 or TRBV6-3 and TRBJ1-5; D possibly corresponds to TRBD1 (5 bases). CDR1 and CDR2 from the germline V gene are MNHEY and SVGEGT. CDR3 size: 16 residues. V lost 4 bases and J 5 bases, leaving 18 bases between the germline ends. The CDR3 DNA reads TGTGCCAGCAGTTCGGGACTCTCCGGGCGCGATCAGCCCCAGCATTTT. Protein product: CASSSGLSGRDQPQHF.

The V gene is TRBV19, the J gene TRBJ1-1; weak D call: TRBD1 (5 bases). Germline V gene sequence: CDR1 LNHDA, CDR2 SQIVND (reference sequence). The CDR3 runs 14 residues. Between the trimmed V and J ends, which lost 6 bases and 0 bases, there was a span of 11 bases. CDR3 in DNA: TGTGCCAGTAGCCCGGGACTTATGAACACTGAAGCTTTCTTT. Protein product: CASSPGLMNTEAFF.

V is TRBV28 and J is TRBJ2-7, with D unresolved. The CDR3 runs to 12 residues. Per the germline V gene, CDR1 is MDHEN and CDR2 is SYDVKM. V was pared by 6 bases and J by 4 bases, with 10 bases between. The CDR3 DNA reads TGTGCCAGCAGGGCACAGTTATACGAGCAGTACTTC. Translating gives CASRAQLYEQYF.

This clone was found once. The CDR3 coding sequence is TGTGCCACCAGTGACGGGACAGGTTATAGCACAGATACGCAGTATTTT. This codes for CATSDGTGYSTDTQYF. The chain joins TRBV24-1 to TRBJ2-3, with 8 positions matching TRBD1. V was clipped by 4 bases and J by 0 bases; unmatched bases: 5. Germline V gives CDR1 KGHDR, CDR2 SFDVKD. CDR3 length equals 16 residues.

The J gene is TRBJ2-3, the V gene TRBV5-4; 7 bases are a match to TRBD2. Trimming took 4 bases from V and 0 from J; bases not matched to a gene: 8. CDR1 and CDR2 (germline): SGHNT, YYREEE (reference sequence). The CDR3 extends over 16 amino acids. CDR3 in DNA: TGTGCCAGCAGCGGTCCTAGCGGAACTAGCACAGATACGCAGTATTTT. Its protein product is CASSGPSGTSTDTQYF.

The chain has TRBV15 and TRBJ2-5; no clear D. Germline V gives CDR1 LNHNV, CDR2 YYDKDF (reference sequence). V lost 1 base and J 1 base, leaving 7 bases between the germline ends. The CDR3 loop spans 14 amino acids. CDR3 sequence reads: CATSRGDSQETQYF. In DNA, the CDR3 is TGTGCCACCAGCAGAGGAGATTCCCAAGAGACCCAGTACTTC.